The next 25 T cell receptor beta chains were all read from a single sample in a study of T cell repertoires in cytomegalovirus infection. A single record per CDR3 protein comes from TCRdb applying MiXCR to the reads. The sample lists around 740,000 distinct CDR3 sequences, roughly 36% occurring once. Sequencing input: PBMCs. These receptors all come from a human donor in good health (CMV status not recorded). Some clones in this sample may be carry-over from other donors' samples.

The chain links TRBV18 to TRBJ1-1; 7 bases fit TRBD1. Trimming at V came to 6 bases and at J to 3 bases, leaving 7 bases not matched to a gene. This CDR3 has 14 residues. Germline lookup yields CDR1 KGHSH and CDR2 LQKENI. CDR3 residues: CASSGQSRDTEAFF. CDR3 nucleotide sequence: TGTGCCAGCTCGGGACAGTCCAGGGACACTGAAGCTTTCTTT.

The chain couples TRBV10-2 to TRBJ1-2; 7 nucleotides match TRBD1. The CDR3 is 14 amino acids. V dropped 10 bases and J dropped 1; count of bases not matched to a gene: 9. Germline values: CDR1 WSHSY, CDR2 SAAADI. DNA for the CDR3: TGCGCCATCAGGGGGGACAGCCTTAACTATGGCTACACCTTC. Its protein is CAIRGDSLNYGYTF.

J is TRBJ2-1 and V is TRBV3-1, with D unclear. Per germline, CDR1 LGHDT and CDR2 YNNKEL (reference sequence). The CDR3 length is 15 residues. V lost 5 bases to trimming and J lost 0 bases, with 11 bases between them. CDR3 in DNA: TGTGCCAGCAGCTCCACCTACAGCTCCTACAATGAGCAGTTCTTC. This translates into CASSSTYSSYNEQFF.

This clonotype was observed a few times. The chain joins TRBV7-9 to TRBJ1-1; 10 bases line up with TRBD1. The CDR3 sequence is 16 residues long. V trimming: 5 bases; J trimming: 4 bases; junction bases outside the gene matches: 10. Per germline, CDR1 SEHNR and CDR2 FQNEAQ (reference sequence). The chain's CDR3 is CASSAASGTGATEAFF. CDR3 nucleotides: TGTGCCAGCAGCGCCGCATCCGGGACAGGGGCCACTGAAGCTTTCTTT.

This clonotype has a handful of counts. This CDR3 reads CASSLATGGYGYTF. In nucleotides, the CDR3 is TGTGCCAGCAGTTTGGCGACAGGGGGCTATGGCTACACCTTC. The genes are TRBV28 and TRBJ1-2, with TRBD1 matching over 9 bases. With 3 bases clipped from V and 4 bases from J, the junction kept 3 bases outside the gene matches. The CDR3 sequence is 14 residues long. Germline V gene data show CDR1 as MDHEN and CDR2 as SYDVKM.

This clonotype was counted at least ten times. This chain connects TRBV6-1 to TRBJ1-5; D gene uncertain. CDR3 length: 14 amino acids. CDR1 is MNHNS, CDR2 SASEGT, per germline. V was trimmed by 7 bases and J by 4 bases, leaving 14 bases between them. DNA for the CDR3: TGTGCCAGCACACTCATTAGTGAAAATCAGCCCCAGCATTTT. This encodes CASTLISENQPQHF.

V gene TRBV28 combines with J gene TRBJ1-2; the match to TRBD1 covers 8 bases. The CDR3 runs to 16 residues. V shed 5 bases, J shed 8 bases, and the junction held 16 bases outside the gene matches. Looked up from germline, CDR1 is MDHEN and CDR2 is SYDVKM. DNA of the CDR3: TGTGCCAGCAGTCCGACTTTGGCACAGGGGGGTTTAGGCTACACCTTC. Protein sequence: CASSPTLAQGGLGYTF.

V usage is TRBV7-9 and J usage is TRBJ1-2; a possible D gene is TRBD1 (5 bases). Trimming took off 3 bases at V and 6 bases at J, with 20 bases between the two ends. The length of the CDR3 is 16 residues. Germline V CDR1 and CDR2: SEHNR, FQNEAQ (reference sequence). The CDR3 here is CASSLAPGPRRDGYTF. The CDR3 DNA reads as TGTGCCAGCAGCTTGGCCCCGGGACCTCGGCGAGATGGCTACACCTTC.

V usage is TRBV27 and J usage is TRBJ1-2; 9 bases line up with TRBD1. After removal of 5 bases from V and 5 bases from J, the junction contained 9 bases not matched to a gene. Looked up from germline, CDR1 is MNHEY and CDR2 is SMNVEV (reference sequence). The CDR3 loop spans 15 amino acids. The CDR3 loop reads CASSPGQGRMYGYTF. CDR3 in DNA: TGTGCCAGCAGTCCCGGACAGGGGAGGATGTATGGCTACACCTTC.

This clonotype came up a few times. The chain couples TRBV6-2 or TRBV6-3 to TRBJ1-6; D unresolved. Germline CDR1 is MNHEY and CDR2 is SVGEGT. The CDR3 is 14 residues long. V shed 2 bases and J shed 7 bases, with 9 bases lying between them. CDR3 nucleotides: TGTGCCAGCAGTTACCTGAAACAGAATTCACCCCTCCACTTT. Translating gives CASSYLKQNSPLHF.

In its sample, this clonotype was seen a few times. The chain combines TRBV30 with TRBJ1-2; unclear D gene. The ends were cut back, 3 bases at V and 6 bases at J, with 8 bases in the middle. The CDR3 runs to 11 residues. Germline V lookup: CDR1 GTSNPN, CDR2 SVGIG (reference sequence). The CDR3: CAWRRRDGYTF. The CDR3 DNA follows: TGTGCCTGGAGGCGTAGGGATGGCTACACCTTC.

The genes are TRBV12-3 or TRBV12-4 and TRBJ2-1; the match to TRBD1 covers 9 bases. CDR3 length: 14 residues. The trim removed 8 bases at V and 8 bases at J, leaving 10 bases unmatched. The CDR3 reads CASFPQDRGHEQFF. As DNA, the CDR3 is TGTGCCAGCTTCCCCCAGGACAGGGGTCATGAGCAGTTCTTC.

The chain recombines TRBV5-4 with TRBJ2-3, with TRBD1 matching 9 bases. With V trimmed by 4 bases and J by 9 bases, 6 bases remained unmatched. Germline-derived CDR1 and CDR2 are SGHNT and YYREEE (reference sequence). The CDR3 has 13 residues. The CDR3 DNA reads as TGTGCCAGCAGCCTGGACAGGGGACAGACGCAGTATTTT. This codes for CASSLDRGQTQYF.

This rearrangement joins TRBV7-6 to TRBJ2-7; D unclear. Trimming took 5 bases from V and 4 from J, leaving 12 bases between them. Germline V CDR1 and CDR2: SGHVS, FNYEAQ. The CDR3 loop spans 13 amino acids. CDR3 sequence (DNA): TGTGCCAGCAGCAATAACGAGGTATACGAGCAGTACTTC. Translated: CASSNNEVYEQYF.

The chain carries TRBV12-3 or TRBV12-4 and TRBJ1-5; the D gene is possibly TRBD1 (6 bases). V dropped 1 base and J dropped 5 bases, with 9 bases sitting between them. There are 14 residues in the CDR3. The CDR3 region has the DNA TGTGCCAGCAGTTTAGGGGCAGGGGATCAGCCCCAGCATTTT. Translated, it gives CASSLGAGDQPQHF.

This clonotype was detected only once. J is TRBJ2-7 and V is TRBV30, with D maybe TRBD1 (5 bases). Trimming shortened V by 4 bases and J by 3 bases, and 10 bases separated the two germline ends. Germline CDR1 and CDR2: GTSNPN and SVGIG (reference sequence). The CDR3 length is 12 residues. The CDR3 DNA reads as TGTGCCTGGAAGCAGGGATTCTACGAGCAGTACTTC. This sequence encodes CAWKQGFYEQYF.

As DNA, the CDR3 is TGTGCCAGCAGTTACGCCCCGGGACAGGGCTATGGCTACACCTTC. It encodes CASSYAPGQGYGYTF. The gene calls are TRBV6-6 and TRBJ1-2; 9 bases line up with TRBD1. Germline CDR1 is MNHNY and CDR2 is SVGAGI (reference sequence). The CDR3 contains 15 residues. V dropped 2 bases and J dropped 4; count of bases not matched to a gene: 5.

The chain carries TRBV10-3 and TRBJ2-7; 11 bases are a match to TRBD2. The CDR3 consists of 18 residues. Germline loops: CDR1 ENHRY, CDR2 SYGVKD. V gave up 9 bases and J gave up 6 bases; unmatched junction bases: 22. CDR3 DNA: TGTGCCATAAGAATAACCGGGACTAGCGGCACCAATACCTGCGAGCAGTACTTC. Translated, it gives CAIRITGTSGTNTCEQYF.

Notes on this clonotype: A much larger clonotype is one base distant, so this may be a read error. This chain uses TRBV7-2 with TRBJ2-4; the D gene is possibly TRBD2 (7 bases). CDR1 is SGHTA, CDR2 FQGNSA, per germline. This CDR3 is 13 amino acids long. The chain's CDR3 is CDSSLPGGRIQYF. The DNA for the CDR3 is TGTGACAGCAGCTTACCCGGGGGGCGAATTCAGTACTTC.

Only a few counts were recorded for this clonotype. The V call is TRBV6-1, the J call TRBJ1-5, with D perhaps matching TRBD1 (6 bases). The germline V gene has CDR1 MNHNS and CDR2 SASEGT. V lost 7 bases to trimming and J lost 7 bases, with 14 bases between them. The CDR3 loop spans 13 amino acids. CDR3 in DNA: TGTGCCAGCACGGGGGCGAGGATCCAGCCCCAGCATTTT. Protein sequence: CASTGARIQPQHF.

The gene calls are TRBV20-1 and TRBJ1-2; TRBD1 matches 7 bases. J was trimmed by 4 bases and V by 0 bases; bases with no gene match: 11. The germline V gene has CDR1 DFQATT and CDR2 SNEGSKA (reference sequence). The CDR3 sequence is 16 residues long. CDR3 protein: CSARDMVRQGLYGYTF. The CDR3 nucleotides read TGCAGTGCTAGAGATATGGTCCGACAGGGCCTCTATGGCTACACCTTC.

The chain employs TRBV20-1 and TRBJ2-3; 13 nucleotides agree with TRBD2. The trim removed 5 bases at V and 3 bases at J, leaving 8 bases unmatched. CDR1 is DFQATT and CDR2 is SNEGSKA in the germline V gene (reference sequence). The CDR3 consists of 16 residues. The CDR3 here is CSALRLAGGRTDTQYF. The CDR3 region has the DNA TGCAGTGCTCTAAGACTAGCGGGAGGTAGGACAGATACGCAGTATTTT.

This chain joins TRBV25-1 and TRBJ1-6, with TRBD1 as a possible D gene (6 bases). V lost 3 bases and J 6 bases, leaving 21 bases between the germline ends. The CDR3 runs 18 residues. From germline, CDR1 is MGHDK and CDR2 SYGVNS. CDR3 protein: CASSDTGRGSNINSPLHF. The CDR3 DNA reads TGTGCCAGCAGTGATACAGGGAGAGGGTCGAATATTAATTCACCCCTCCACTTT.

This chain joins TRBV20-1 and TRBJ2-3, with TRBD1 identical over 8 bases. The CDR3 contains 12 residues. Germline CDR1 DFQATT, CDR2 SNEGSKA (reference sequence). In nucleotides, the CDR3 is TGCAGCCTGGACAGGGGCACAGATACGCAGTATTTT. Its translation is CSLDRGTDTQYF.

Details on this clonotype: Being one base from a much bigger clone, this may be a read error. The rearrangement uses TRBV7-6 and TRBJ2-7, with 7 positions matching TRBD2. J lost 8 bases, V lost 8 bases, and 15 bases had no gene match. The CDR3 totals 14 residues. Germline CDR1 reads SGHVS; CDR2 reads FNYEAQ. CDR3 sequence (DNA): TGTGCCAGCGGACCTCTGTCGGGACTAAGGAAGCAGTACTTC. Residues: CASGPLSGLRKQYF. The full variable domain, in which reference TRBV7-6 and TRBJ2-7 provide the parts outside the CDR3, is GAGVSQSPRYKVTKRGQDVALRCDPISGHVSLYWYRQALGQGPEFLTYFNYEAQQDKSGLPNDRFSAERPEGSISTLTIQRTEQRDSAMYRCASGPLSGLRKQYFGPGTRLTVT.